This T cell receptor (beta chain) derives from a study of cytomegalovirus exposure and HLA in healthy donors. Points from the study as a whole: The study labeled 180 or so TCR beta chains cytomegalovirus-associated.

This clone was seen a few times. Its antigen is not known. The J segment lost 7 bases and the V segment lost 3 bases, leaving 10 bases of the junction unmatched. From germline, CDR1 is SGHRS and CDR2 YFSETQ. The CDR3 totals 16 residues. With 60 Vbeta and 13 Jbeta primers, the PCR was carried out. TCRdb's table, derived via immunoSEQ multiplex PCR, lists solely in-frame clones and lacks some. The profile shows fewer than 250,000 clones, about 78% of them singletons. V and J are TRBV5-1 and TRBJ1-4; 9 bases agree with TRBD1. The clonotype comes from a male donor in good health and CMV-seronegative. The sample consisted of PBMCs. The CDR3, as DNA: TGCGCCAGCAGCTGGAAACCGACAGGGGGTGGTGAAAAACTGTTTTTT. It encodes CASSWKPTGGGEKLFF.